These T cell receptor beta chains were read from a single sample in a study of blood T cell repertoires in COVID-19. Produced via immunoSEQ multiplex PCR; TCRdb's table is partial and in-frame only. The sample carries roughly 350,000 clones, 75% to 90% recorded once. The material sequenced was peripheral blood. The origin of the receptors is a woman aged 18-29 years with acute or convalescent COVID-19. The CDR3 runs from the conserved cysteine through the conserved F or W. A D gene is named only where the DNA matches it firmly. Clone size appears in some rows only: once, few, many, or a class for an expanded clone.

j_call: TRBJ2-5
v_call: TRBV14
clone_size: .
d_call: TRBD1
cdr3_aa: CASSQWDRGQETQYF
cdr3_nt: TGTGCCAGCAGCCAATGGGACAGGGGGCAAGAGACCCAGTACTTC

j_call: TRBJ1-2
v_call: TRBV2
clone_size: .
d_call: .
cdr3_aa: CASSEGQSNNYGYTF
cdr3_nt: TGTGCCAGCAGTGAGGGGCAGTCGAATAACTATGGCTACACCTTC

j_call: TRBJ2-4
v_call: TRBV4-1
clone_size: .
d_call: .
cdr3_aa: CASSQDSGPVGSFGIQYF
cdr3_nt: TGCGCCAGCAGCCAAGATAGTGGGCCAGTGGGGAGTTTTGGCATTCAGTACTTC

j_call: TRBJ2-7
v_call: TRBV6-5
clone_size: .
d_call: .
cdr3_aa: CASRIGGPGYEQYF
cdr3_nt: TGTGCCAGCAGGATAGGGGGTCCGGGCTACGAGCAGTACTTC

j_call: TRBJ1-1
v_call: TRBV7-3
clone_size: .
d_call: .
cdr3_aa: CASSLGEGMTEAFF
cdr3_nt: TGTGCCAGCAGCTTAGGGGAGGGTATGACTGAAGCTTTCTTT

j_call: TRBJ1-2
v_call: TRBV24-1
clone_size: .
d_call: TRBD1
cdr3_aa: CATSDPGQSHGYTF
cdr3_nt: TGTGCCACCAGTGATCCGGGACAGAGTCATGGCTACACCTTC

j_call: TRBJ1-5
v_call: TRBV2
clone_size: .
d_call: TRBD1
cdr3_aa: CASSEAHRGGNQPQHF
cdr3_nt: TGTGCCAGCAGTGAAGCACACAGGGGGGGGAATCAGCCCCAGCATTTT

j_call: TRBJ2-1
v_call: TRBV24-1
clone_size: many
d_call: .
cdr3_aa: CATSDREREQFF
cdr3_nt: TGTGCCACCAGTGACCGGGAGCGTGAGCAGTTCTTC

j_call: TRBJ1-2
v_call: TRBV3-1/TRBV3-2
clone_size: .
d_call: TRBD1
cdr3_aa: CASHPGTGVYGHGYTF
cdr3_nt: TGTGCCAGCCACCCGGGGACAGGGGTATATGGGCATGGCTACACCTTC

j_call: TRBJ1-2
v_call: TRBV24-1
clone_size: .
d_call: TRBD1
cdr3_aa: CATSDLTGGDGIYGYTF
cdr3_nt: TGTGCCACCAGTGATTTGACAGGGGGTGATGGGATCTATGGCTACACCTTC

j_call: TRBJ2-7
v_call: TRBV10-3
clone_size: .
d_call: .
cdr3_aa: CASGFSRDWKYEQYF
cdr3_nt: TGTGCCAGCGGCTTTTCCCGGGACTGGAAATACGAGCAGTACTTC

j_call: TRBJ2-1
v_call: TRBV6-5
clone_size: .
d_call: TRBD1
cdr3_aa: CASTRGTGGNEQFF
cdr3_nt: TGTGCCAGCACCCGAGGGACAGGGGGCAATGAGCAGTTCTTC

j_call: TRBJ2-3
v_call: TRBV30
clone_size: .
d_call: TRBD2
cdr3_aa: CAWSVRAGGRDTQYF
cdr3_nt: TGTGCCTGGAGTGTACGGGCGGGGGGGCGAGATACGCAGTATTTT

j_call: TRBJ1-2
v_call: TRBV19
clone_size: .
d_call: TRBD1
cdr3_aa: CASRNDRGGFGYGYTF
cdr3_nt: TGTGCCAGCCGAAACGACAGGGGGGGTTTCGGCTATGGCTACACCTTC

j_call: TRBJ1-4
v_call: TRBV29-1
clone_size: .
d_call: .
cdr3_aa: CSASAGAGEKLFF
cdr3_nt: TGCAGCGCCAGTGCGGGAGCAGGAGAAAAACTGTTTTTT

j_call: TRBJ2-7
v_call: TRBV9
clone_size: once
d_call: TRBD1
cdr3_aa: CASSAGTGPNEQYF
cdr3_nt: TGTGCCAGCAGCGCTGGGACAGGGCCCAACGAGCAGTACTTC

j_call: TRBJ1-6
v_call: TRBV24-1
clone_size: .
d_call: TRBD1
cdr3_aa: CATRKQGPPVNSPLHF
cdr3_nt: TGTGCCACCAGGAAACAGGGGCCCCCCGTAAATTCACCCCTCCACTTT

j_call: TRBJ2-5
v_call: TRBV6-5
clone_size: once
d_call: TRBD1
cdr3_aa: CASRRIRGRQETQYF
cdr3_nt: TGTGCCAGCAGGCGGATAAGGGGGCGGCAAGAGACCCAGTACTTC

j_call: TRBJ2-3
v_call: TRBV25-1
clone_size: once
d_call: .
cdr3_aa: CASSEWGGLTDTQYF
cdr3_nt: TGTGCCAGCAGTGAATGGGGGGGCCTCACAGATACGCAGTATTTT

j_call: TRBJ1-1
v_call: TRBV30
clone_size: .
d_call: .
cdr3_aa: CAWSTGELTEAFF
cdr3_nt: TGTGCCTGGAGTACGGGGGAGTTAACTGAAGCTTTCTTT

j_call: TRBJ1-1
v_call: TRBV28
clone_size: .
d_call: TRBD1
cdr3_aa: CASSPGTANTEAFF
cdr3_nt: TGTGCCAGCAGTCCCGGGACAGCAAACACTGAAGCTTTCTTT

j_call: TRBJ2-1
v_call: TRBV19
clone_size: .
d_call: .
cdr3_aa: CASSIGGGRGQFF
cdr3_nt: TGTGCAAGTAGTATAGGGGGAGGCAGAGGACAGTTCTTC

j_call: TRBJ2-4
v_call: TRBV5-5
clone_size: .
d_call: .
cdr3_aa: CASSLVSSTLAKNIQYF
cdr3_nt: TGTGCCAGCAGCTTGGTCAGTTCCACCCTAGCCAAAAACATTCAGTACTTC

j_call: TRBJ1-2
v_call: TRBV29-1
clone_size: .
d_call: TRBD1
cdr3_aa: CSVDMGQYGYTF
cdr3_nt: TGCAGCGTTGATATGGGACAGTATGGCTACACCTTC

j_call: TRBJ2-1
v_call: TRBV11-2
clone_size: .
d_call: TRBD2
cdr3_aa: CASSSGLAGVMNEQFF
cdr3_nt: TGTGCCAGCAGCTCCGGACTAGCGGGGGTAATGAATGAGCAGTTCTTC

j_call: TRBJ2-5
v_call: TRBV12-3/TRBV12-4
clone_size: once
d_call: TRBD2
cdr3_aa: CASSTGGETQYF
cdr3_nt: TGTGCCAGCAGCACGGGGGGAGAGACCCAGTACTTC

j_call: TRBJ1-1
v_call: TRBV27
clone_size: once
d_call: .
cdr3_aa: CASTNPLNTEAFF
cdr3_nt: TGTGCCAGCACTAACCCGTTGAACACTGAAGCTTTCTTT

j_call: TRBJ1-4
v_call: TRBV13
clone_size: .
d_call: TRBD1
cdr3_aa: CASSLQGDGEKLFF
cdr3_nt: TGTGCCAGCAGCTTACAGGGGGATGGTGAAAAACTGTTTTTT

j_call: TRBJ2-7
v_call: TRBV11-2
clone_size: .
d_call: .
cdr3_aa: CASSSPTYEQYF
cdr3_nt: TGTGCCAGCAGCTCCCCTACCTACGAGCAGTACTTC

j_call: TRBJ1-1
v_call: TRBV9
clone_size: .
d_call: .
cdr3_aa: CASSGNPNRPPEAFF
cdr3_nt: TGTGCCAGCAGCGGGAATCCCAACAGGCCCCCTGAAGCTTTCTTT

j_call: TRBJ1-2
v_call: TRBV19
clone_size: .
d_call: .
cdr3_aa: CASRISQSGGYTF
cdr3_nt: TGTGCCAGTAGGATCTCACAGAGTGGAGGCTACACCTTC

j_call: TRBJ1-2
v_call: TRBV11-2
clone_size: .
d_call: .
cdr3_aa: CASSLFPVWGYTF
cdr3_nt: TGTGCCAGCAGCTTATTCCCGGTGTGGGGCTACACCTTC

j_call: TRBJ2-1
v_call: TRBV13
clone_size: once
d_call: TRBD2
cdr3_aa: CASSPHGVAGGREQFF
cdr3_nt: TGTGCCAGCAGCCCACACGGGGTAGCGGGGGGTCGAGAGCAGTTCTTC

j_call: TRBJ2-3
v_call: TRBV5-1
clone_size: .
d_call: .
cdr3_aa: CASSSGAPDTDTQYF
cdr3_nt: TGCGCCAGCAGTTCAGGGGCGCCCGACACAGATACGCAGTATTTT

j_call: TRBJ1-2
v_call: TRBV5-6
clone_size: many
d_call: .
cdr3_aa: CASSFKRGSAYGYTF
cdr3_nt: TGTGCCAGCAGCTTTAAGCGCGGATCTGCCTATGGCTACACCTTC